Listed below are T cell receptor beta chains from one sample, sequenced in a study of T-cell memory formation after mild COVID-19. TCRdb re-called the 5' RACE reads through MiXCR, storing one row per CDR3 protein. This sample yields around 220,000 distinct CDR3 sequences, of which less than 20% are seen a single time; 3.5% belongs to the top ten. The source material was PBMCs or a T cell subset sorted from them (not recorded which). The receptor set was obtained from a young man who had mild COVID-19 (a few samples of this study predate the infection). Cell type and time point are not known. CDR3s include the opening cysteine and the closing phenylalanine or tryptophan. A D gene is named only where the DNA matches it firmly. Not every row has a clone size; where given, it reads once, few, many or a size class.

v_call,d_call,j_call,clone_size,cdr3_aa,cdr3_nt
TRBV12-3/TRBV12-4,NA,TRBJ2-1,few,CASRARSGDEQFF,TGTGCCAGCAGAGCCAGGAGTGGGGATGAGCAGTTCTTC
TRBV7-2,NA,TRBJ1-3,few,CASSLRGHPTGNTIYF,TGTGCCAGCAGCCTTCGGGGCCATCCGACCGGAAACACCATATATTTT
TRBV4-1,NA,TRBJ1-6,few,CASSQPFLRAHSPLHF,TGCGCCAGCAGCCAACCCTTTCTTAGAGCCCATTCACCCCTCCACTTT
TRBV6-2/TRBV6-3,TRBD1,TRBJ2-7,NA,CASSTRDRGLEQYF,TGTGCCAGCAGTACCAGGGACAGGGGACTCGAGCAGTACTTC
TRBV10-3,TRBD1,TRBJ1-1,NA,CAISESRGGNTEAFF,TGTGCCATCAGTGAGAGCAGGGGGGGAAACACTGAAGCTTTCTTT
TRBV20-1,NA,TRBJ1-2,few,CSAGKGTDYGYTF,TGCAGTGCAGGGAAGGGGACCGACTATGGCTACACCTTC
TRBV6-6,NA,TRBJ2-7,many,CASSYSGESGEQYF,TGTGCCAGCAGTTACTCCGGGGAGAGCGGCGAGCAGTACTTC
TRBV15,NA,TRBJ1-4,few,CATSREGRQGGKLFF,TGTGCCACCAGCAGAGAGGGGAGGCAGGGAGGAAAACTGTTTTTT
TRBV7-9,NA,TRBJ1-2,few,CASSAAGLRNYGYTF,TGTGCCAGCAGCGCGGCAGGCCTTAGAAACTATGGCTACACCTTC
TRBV11-2,TRBD2,TRBJ2-1,NA,CASRGLAGGRGNEQFF,TGTGCCAGCAGGGGACTAGCGGGGGGGCGTGGCAATGAGCAGTTCTTC
TRBV6-4,TRBD1,TRBJ1-2,NA,CASRRQGGVGGYTF,TGTGCCAGCAGAAGACAGGGTGGGGTCGGCGGCTACACCTTC
TRBV7-9,NA,TRBJ2-7,many,CASSLGGFSYEQYF,TGTGCCAGCAGCTTAGGTGGGTTCTCCTACGAGCAGTACTTC
TRBV4-1,NA,TRBJ2-5,few,CASSQPRGGRQETQYF,TGCGCCAGCAGCCAACCCAGGGGGGGGCGTCAAGAGACCCAGTACTTC
TRBV6-1,NA,TRBJ1-2,NA,CASSEVPGQAGYTF,TGTGCCAGCAGTGAAGTTCCAGGGCAGGCTGGCTACACCTTC
TRBV6-2/TRBV6-3,TRBD1,TRBJ1-1,NA,CASSEPGQMNTEAFF,TGTGCCAGCAGTGAACCGGGACAGATGAACACTGAAGCTTTCTTT
TRBV11-3,TRBD1,TRBJ1-1,NA,CASSRTGERDTEAFF,TGTGCCAGCAGCCGGACAGGGGAACGGGACACTGAAGCTTTCTTT
TRBV20-1,TRBD1,TRBJ1-2,NA,CSATGQGPIYGYTF,TGCAGTGCTACGGGACAGGGTCCCATCTATGGCTACACCTTC
TRBV2,NA,TRBJ2-7,NA,CASSGQYEQYF,TGTGCCAGCAGTGGTCAATACGAGCAGTACTTC
TRBV6-2/TRBV6-3,NA,TRBJ1-5,many,CASSRDGTANQPQHF,TGTGCCAGCAGTCGTGACGGGACGGCTAATCAGCCCCAGCATTTT
TRBV28,NA,TRBJ1-2,few,CASRPPLSEYGYTF,TGTGCCAGCAGGCCACCTCTATCAGAATATGGCTACACCTTC
TRBV5-1,NA,TRBJ1-4,once,CASSLGSGSEKLFF,TGCGCCAGCAGCTTGGGTTCCGGCTCTGAAAAACTGTTTTTT
TRBV6-2/TRBV6-3,NA,TRBJ1-5,few,CASSYSGTNDQPQHF,TGTGCCAGCAGTTACAGCGGGACTAATGATCAGCCCCAGCATTTT
TRBV6-5,TRBD1,TRBJ1-6,few,CASSYSTGRGSALHF,TGTGCCAGCAGTTACTCGACAGGGCGGGGTTCGGCCCTCCACTTT
TRBV6-5,NA,TRBJ1-1,NA,CASSWRVNTEAFF,TGTGCCAGCAGTTGGAGAGTGAACACTGAAGCTTTCTTT
TRBV6-2/TRBV6-3,NA,TRBJ1-1,NA,CASNPFRNTEAFF,TGTGCCAGCAACCCATTCAGAAACACTGAAGCTTTCTTT
TRBV3-1,TRBD2,TRBJ2-1,few,CASRGRASGGNEQFF,TGTGCCAGCAGAGGGAGGGCTAGCGGGGGGAATGAGCAGTTCTTC
TRBV4-3,TRBD2,TRBJ2-7,NA,CASSQQSGTSTYEQYF,TGCGCCAGCAGCCAACAATCCGGGACTAGCACCTACGAGCAGTACTTC
TRBV5-1,NA,TRBJ2-7,NA,CASTDVEGSREQYF,TGCGCCAGCACCGACGTGGAGGGTTCGCGAGAGCAGTACTTC
TRBV20-1,NA,TRBJ2-5,few,CSAPSGGTFQETQYF,TGCAGTGCGCCTAGTGGGGGGACCTTCCAAGAGACCCAGTACTTC
TRBV29-1,TRBD1,TRBJ2-5,few,CSVGRTGVQETQYF,TGCAGCGTTGGTCGGACAGGCGTCCAAGAGACCCAGTACTTC
TRBV5-1,TRBD2,TRBJ2-2,many,CASSSPSGGLNTGELFF,TGCGCCAGCAGCAGTCCTAGCGGGGGGCTGAACACCGGGGAGCTGTTTTTT
TRBV5-1,NA,TRBJ2-5,few,CASSLEVRAETQYF,TGCGCCAGCAGCTTGGAAGTCAGAGCAGAGACCCAGTACTTC
TRBV6-5,NA,TRBJ1-1,few,CASSYSNSMNTEAFF,TGTGCCAGCAGTTACTCGAACAGCATGAACACTGAAGCTTTCTTT
TRBV19,TRBD1,TRBJ1-5,NA,CASSIYRGQGQPQHF,TGTGCCAGTAGTATTTACAGGGGGCAAGGACAGCCCCAGCATTTT
TRBV5-1,NA,TRBJ2-3,few,CASSLGEPTDTQYF,TGCGCCAGCAGCTTAGGGGAACCCACAGATACGCAGTATTTT
TRBV4-1,NA,TRBJ1-2,NA,CASSQGDALGRGDDGYTF,TGCGCCAGCAGCCAGGGGGACGCCTTGGGGCGCGGAGACGATGGCTACACCTTC
TRBV21-1,NA,TRBJ2-3,NA,CASSTRGLSYTDTQYF,TGTGCCAGCAGCACCAGGGGACTCTCTTACACAGATACGCAGTATTTT
TRBV19,NA,TRBJ2-7,NA,CASKGSHYEQYF,TGTGCCAGTAAGGGCTCACACTACGAGCAGTACTTC
TRBV6-5,NA,TRBJ1-5,NA,CASSYRKGWGNQPQHF,TGTGCCAGCAGTTACCGTAAGGGTTGGGGCAATCAGCCCCAGCATTTT
TRBV6-2/TRBV6-3,NA,TRBJ2-7,once,CASSYFQGWDEQYF,TGTGCCAGCAGTTACTTCCAGGGATGGGACGAGCAGTACTTC
TRBV12-3/TRBV12-4,NA,TRBJ2-1,NA,CASSFWGHNEQFF,TGTGCCAGCAGTTTTTGGGGCCACAATGAGCAGTTCTTC
TRBV5-5,NA,TRBJ1-4,NA,CASSRSEEKLFF,TGTGCCAGCAGCCGGTCCGAAGAAAAACTGTTTTTT
TRBV18,TRBD1,TRBJ2-1,NA,CASSPGDRGYNEQFF,TGTGCCAGCTCACCGGGGGACAGGGGATACAATGAGCAGTTCTTC
TRBV5-5,TRBD1,TRBJ1-4,few,CASSTDRIEKLFF,TGTGCCAGCAGCACGGACAGGATTGAAAAACTGTTTTTT
TRBV4-1,TRBD1,TRBJ2-7,few,CASSTPGQTYEQYF,TGCGCCAGCAGCACGCCGGGACAGACCTACGAGCAGTACTTC
TRBV5-6,NA,TRBJ1-3,few,CASSLGEGNTIYF,TGTGCCAGCAGCTTGGGGGAAGGAAACACCATATATTTT
TRBV7-2,NA,TRBJ1-5,NA,CASSLGGAGMGNQPQHF,TGTGCCAGCAGCCTCGGCGGGGCCGGCATGGGCAATCAGCCCCAGCATTTT